The next 15 T cell receptor beta chains were all read from a single sample in a study of radiotherapy plus CTLA-4 blockade in lung cancer. Assay used: immunoSEQ multiplex PCR; TCRdb lists only in-frame clones, some missing. The sample holds roughly 98,000 clones, around 83% seen once. The material was peripheral blood, obtained from a patient treated with radiotherapy plus ipilimumab. These receptor sequences come from a human donor with non-small cell lung cancer who had a partial response to radiotherapy plus ipilimumab.

The chain has TRBV28 and TRBJ2-2, with 9 bases matching TRBD1. Trimming took 4 bases from V and 1 from J; bases not matched to a gene: 4. Germline V gene lookup returns CDR1 MDHEN and CDR2 SYDVKM. This CDR3 is built from 16 residues. This CDR3 is CASSSQGAVNTGELFF. The CDR3 DNA sequence: TGTGCCAGCAGTTCACAGGGGGCGGTGAACACCGGGGAGCTGTTTTTT.

The rearrangement uses TRBV10-3 and TRBJ2-3; D is ambiguous. V shed 4 bases and J shed 0 bases, with 14 bases lying between them. The length of the CDR3 is 16 residues. Germline values: CDR1 ENHRY, CDR2 SYGVKD. The CDR3 nucleotides are TGTGCCATCAGTGGAAGTGGAGAAACAAGCACAGATACGCAGTATTTT. It yields the protein CAISGSGETSTDTQYF.

The chain employs TRBV28 and TRBJ2-1; 7 bases map to TRBD2. The CDR3 has 16 residues. Germline CDR1 MDHEN, CDR2 SYDVKM. V trimming: 5 bases; J trimming: 4 bases; junction bases outside the gene matches: 11. The CDR3 is CASSPIWAGEYNEQFF. The CDR3 coding sequence is TGTGCCAGCAGTCCAATTTGGGCGGGAGAGTACAATGAGCAGTTCTTC.

CDR3 coding DNA: TGCGCCAGCAGCTTGGAAGGGACTAGCGGGAGGGCCTCCCGCTCCTACAATGAGCAGTTCTTC. It yields the protein CASSLEGTSGRASRSYNEQFF. The J gene is TRBJ2-1, the V gene TRBV5-1, with 16 positions matching TRBD2. CDR1 is SGHRS and CDR2 is YFSETQ in the germline V gene. Trimming cost V 0 bases and J 0 bases; bases outside gene matches: 9. The CDR3 is 21 amino acids.

This clone is a singleton in its sample. The chain is built from TRBV19 and TRBJ1-4, with D unresolved. V was cut by 2 bases and J by 0 bases, with 4 bases left in between. The CDR3 is 14 residues long. Germline V gene data show CDR1 as LNHDA and CDR2 as SQIVND (reference sequence). The CDR3 sequence is CASSILPTNEKLFF. Written as DNA, the CDR3 is TGTGCCAGTAGTATACTCCCAACTAATGAAAAACTGTTTTTT.

V is TRBV5-1 and J is TRBJ2-3; tentative D call: TRBD2 (6 bases). This CDR3 has 15 residues. CDR1 and CDR2 (germline): SGHRS, YFSETQ. V was clipped by 0 bases and J by 7 bases, with 15 bases between them. The DNA for the CDR3 is TGCGCCAGCAGCTTGGGGGCGGGACGCGACCATACGCAGTATTTT. Its translation is CASSLGAGRDHTQYF.

This clone showed up just once. The chain combines TRBV5-1 with TRBJ1-3; 7 nucleotides agree with TRBD1. The CDR3 has 18 amino acids. CDR1 SGHRS and CDR2 YFSETQ come from the germline V gene. J was trimmed by 0 bases and V by 2 bases; bases with no gene match: 11. The CDR3 protein is CASSFGAGGTYSGNTIYF. Written as DNA, the CDR3 is TGCGCCAGCAGCTTCGGGGCAGGGGGGACTTACTCTGGAAACACCATATATTTT.

This chain connects TRBV11-2 to TRBJ2-7; TRBD2 matches 8 bases. CDR3 length: 17 residues. J gave up 1 base and V 1 base, and 9 bases lay outside the gene matches. The germline V gene encodes CDR1 SGHAT and CDR2 FQNNGV. The CDR3 coding sequence is TGTGCCAGCAGCTTAGTGCAGGCGGGAGGAGTTTCCTACGAGCAGTACTTC. Residues: CASSLVQAGGVSYEQYF.

There are a few counts of this clone. The rearrangement uses TRBV2 and TRBJ1-3; D is possibly TRBD1 (6 bases). CDR3 size: 15 residues. Trimming shortened V by 4 bases and J by 4 bases, and 14 bases separated the two germline ends. Germline CDR1 reads SNHLY; CDR2 reads FYNNEI. CDR3 protein: CASSGQVIAGNTIYF. The CDR3 nucleotides read TGTGCCAGCAGTGGACAGGTTATAGCCGGAAACACCATATATTTT.

This sequence joins TRBV9 and TRBJ2-7; D may be TRBD1 (5 bases). Trimming cost V 0 bases and J 6 bases, with 10 bases left between them. CDR3 length: 13 residues. Germline CDR1 is SGDLS and CDR2 is YYNGEE. Here the CDR3 DNA reads TGTGCCAGCAGCGTAGAACTGGGGCTCGAGCAGTACTTC. Amino acid sequence: CASSVELGLEQYF. The full variable domain, its missing parts supplied by reference TRBV9 and TRBJ2-7, is DSGVTQTPKHLITATGQRVTLRCSPRSGDLSVYWYQQSLDQGLQFLIQYYNGEERAKGNILERFSAQQFPDLHSELNLSSLELGDSALYFCASSVELGLEQYFGPGTRLTVT.

The rearrangement joins TRBV5-1 to TRBJ1-1; D possibly corresponds to TRBD1 (6 bases). CDR3 length: 17 residues. Per the germline V gene, CDR1 is SGHRS and CDR2 is YFSETQ. The V gene lost 0 bases and the J gene lost 0 bases, with 15 bases spanning the gap. The CDR3 DNA reads as TGCGCCAGCAGCTTGGTACCGGCAGGGGACGTGAACACTGAAGCTTTCTTT. Residues: CASSLVPAGDVNTEAFF.

The chain combines TRBV6-5 with TRBJ2-2, with a tentative D call TRBD2 (6 bases). The CDR3 contains 14 residues. In germline, CDR1 is MNHEY, CDR2 SVGAGI. Deletions cut 6 bases from V and 5 bases from J, with 13 bases between. The CDR3 nucleotides read TGTGCCAGCAGAGTCCCTGGGGGGACCGGGGAGCTGTTTTTT. Its protein product is CASRVPGGTGELFF.

The chain employs TRBV27 and TRBJ2-7, with 10 bases identical to TRBD1. The CDR3 covers 14 residues. Germline V CDR1 and CDR2: MNHEY, SMNVEV (reference sequence). The V segment lost 5 bases and the J segment 2 bases; nucleotides outside the gene matches: 3. CDR3 coding DNA: TGTGCCAGCAGTCAAGGACAGGGGGCCTACGAGCAGTACTTC. Its protein product is CASSQGQGAYEQYF.

The gene calls are TRBV4-2 and TRBJ2-5, with D possibly matching TRBD1 (6 bases). This CDR3 comprises 16 residues. Trimming removed 0 bases at V and 5 bases at J, with 16 bases between. The V gene's germline CDR1 is LGHNA and CDR2 YNFKEQ. The DNA of the CDR3 is TGTGCCAGCAGCCAAGAGGGGGCAAAGTCAGGGGAGACCCAGTACTTC. It encodes CASSQEGAKSGETQYF.

The rearrangement links TRBV25-1 to TRBJ2-7; D ambiguous. Looked up from germline, CDR1 is MGHDK and CDR2 is SYGVNS. The CDR3 spans 10 residues. V was shortened by 5 bases and J by 3 bases, with 2 bases between the two germline ends. CDR3 coding DNA: TGTGCCAGCAGTCACTACGAGCAGTACTTC. This encodes CASSHYEQYF.